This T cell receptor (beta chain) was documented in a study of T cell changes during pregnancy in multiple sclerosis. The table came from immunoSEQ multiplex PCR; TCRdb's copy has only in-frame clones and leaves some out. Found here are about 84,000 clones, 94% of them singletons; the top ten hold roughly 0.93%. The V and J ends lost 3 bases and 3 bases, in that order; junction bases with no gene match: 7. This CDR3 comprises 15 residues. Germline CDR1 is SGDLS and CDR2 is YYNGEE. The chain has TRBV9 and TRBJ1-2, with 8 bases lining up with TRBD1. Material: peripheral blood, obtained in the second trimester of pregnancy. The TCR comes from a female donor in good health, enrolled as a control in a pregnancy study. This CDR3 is CASSARTGRDYGYTF. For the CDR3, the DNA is TGTGCCAGCAGCGCCCGGACAGGGAGGGACTATGGCTACACCTTC.